This TCR beta chain originates from a study of neurological immune-mediated disorders. There are many counts of this clonotype. The cDNA was generated by 5'RACE with 10-nucleotide random UMIs. TCRdb re-called the 5' RACE reads with MiXCR, one entry per CDR3 protein. The table lists 50,000 or so distinct CDR3 sequences, 10% of them singletons. The V end lost 7 bases, the J end lost 7 bases, and 11 bases lay between the germline ends. This CDR3 has 11 residues. The germline gives CDR1 SEHNR, CDR2 FQNEAQ (reference sequence). The material sequenced was PBMCs. The chain is built from TRBV7-9 and TRBJ2-7; D remains ambiguous. The clonotype originates from a woman between 35 and 50 years old with HTLV-1-associated myelopathy (HAM/TSP). The CDR3, as DNA: TGTGCCAGCAACCCCGTTTTGGAGCAGTACTTC. Protein: CASNPVLEQYF.